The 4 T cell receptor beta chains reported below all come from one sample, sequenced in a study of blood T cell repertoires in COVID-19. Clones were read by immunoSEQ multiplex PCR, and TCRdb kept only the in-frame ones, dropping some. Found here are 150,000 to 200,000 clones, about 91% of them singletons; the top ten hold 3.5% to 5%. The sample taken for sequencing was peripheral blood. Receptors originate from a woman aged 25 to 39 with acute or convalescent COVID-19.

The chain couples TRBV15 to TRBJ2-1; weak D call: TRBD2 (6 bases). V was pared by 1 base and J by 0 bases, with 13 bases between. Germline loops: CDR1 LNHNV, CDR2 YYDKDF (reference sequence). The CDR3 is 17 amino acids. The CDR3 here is CATSRVIREDSYNEQFF. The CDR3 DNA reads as TGTGCCACCAGCAGAGTGATAAGGGAGGACTCCTACAATGAGCAGTTCTTC.

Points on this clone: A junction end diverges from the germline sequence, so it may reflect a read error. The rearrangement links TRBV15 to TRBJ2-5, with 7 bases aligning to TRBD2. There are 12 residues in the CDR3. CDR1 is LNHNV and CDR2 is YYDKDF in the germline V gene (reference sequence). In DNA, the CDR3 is TGTGCCACCAGCAGAGAAAGCGGGACCCGGGACTTC. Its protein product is CATSRESGTRDF.

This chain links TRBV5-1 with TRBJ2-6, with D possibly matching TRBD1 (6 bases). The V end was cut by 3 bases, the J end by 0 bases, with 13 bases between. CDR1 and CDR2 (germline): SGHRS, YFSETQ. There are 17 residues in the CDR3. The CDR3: CASSSPRGSSGANVLTF. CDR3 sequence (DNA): TGCGCCAGCAGCTCTCCCAGGGGCAGCTCTGGGGCCAACGTCCTGACTTTC.

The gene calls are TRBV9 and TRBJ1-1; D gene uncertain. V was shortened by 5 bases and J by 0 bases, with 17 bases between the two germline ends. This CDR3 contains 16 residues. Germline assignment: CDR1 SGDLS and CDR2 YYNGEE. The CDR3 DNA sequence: TGTGCCAGCAGTCCAAATACACAGCTAATGAACACTGAAGCTTTCTTT. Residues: CASSPNTQLMNTEAFF.